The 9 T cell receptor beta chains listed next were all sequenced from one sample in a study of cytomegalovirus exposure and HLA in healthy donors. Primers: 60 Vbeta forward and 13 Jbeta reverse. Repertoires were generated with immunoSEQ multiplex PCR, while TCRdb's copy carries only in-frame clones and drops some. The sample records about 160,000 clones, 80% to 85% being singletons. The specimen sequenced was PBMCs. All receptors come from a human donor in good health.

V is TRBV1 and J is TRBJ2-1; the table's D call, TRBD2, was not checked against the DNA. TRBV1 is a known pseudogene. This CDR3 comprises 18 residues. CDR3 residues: CTSSPSSIGLAGGLEQFF. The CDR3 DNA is TGCACCAGCAGCCCCTCCTCCATCGGGCTAGCGGGGGGGCTTGAGCAGTTCTTC.

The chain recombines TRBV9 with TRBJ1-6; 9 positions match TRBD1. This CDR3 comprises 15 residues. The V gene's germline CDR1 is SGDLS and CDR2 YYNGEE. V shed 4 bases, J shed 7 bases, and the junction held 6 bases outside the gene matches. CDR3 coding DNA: TGTGCCAGCAGCCCCCGACAGGGGGAAAATTCACCCCTCCACTTT. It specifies CASSPRQGENSPLHF.

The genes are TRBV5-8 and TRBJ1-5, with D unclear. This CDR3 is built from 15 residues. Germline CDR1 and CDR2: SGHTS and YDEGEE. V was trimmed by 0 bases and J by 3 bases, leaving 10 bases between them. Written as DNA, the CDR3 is TGTGCCAGCAGCTTGGACGGGAGCCTCAATCAGCCCCAGCATTTT. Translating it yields CASSLDGSLNQPQHF. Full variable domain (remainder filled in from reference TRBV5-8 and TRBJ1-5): EAGVTQSPTHLIKTRGQQATLRCSPISGHTSVYWYQQALGLGLQFLLWYDEGEERNRGNFPPRFSGRQFPNYSSELNVNALELEDSALYLCASSLDGSLNQPQHFGDGTRLSIL.

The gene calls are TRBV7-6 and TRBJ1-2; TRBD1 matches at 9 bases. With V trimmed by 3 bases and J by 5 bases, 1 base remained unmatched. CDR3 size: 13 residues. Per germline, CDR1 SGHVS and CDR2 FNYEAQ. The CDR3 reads CASSFGTGYGYTF. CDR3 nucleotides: TGTGCCAGCAGCTTCGGGACAGGGTATGGCTACACCTTC.

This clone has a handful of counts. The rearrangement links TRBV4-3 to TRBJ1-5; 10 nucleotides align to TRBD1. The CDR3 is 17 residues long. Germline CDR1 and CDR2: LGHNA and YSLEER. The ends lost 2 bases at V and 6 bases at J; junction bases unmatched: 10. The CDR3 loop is CASSQLYGGDRGQPQHF. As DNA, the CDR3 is TGCGCCAGCAGCCAACTATATGGGGGGGACAGGGGTCAGCCCCAGCATTTT.

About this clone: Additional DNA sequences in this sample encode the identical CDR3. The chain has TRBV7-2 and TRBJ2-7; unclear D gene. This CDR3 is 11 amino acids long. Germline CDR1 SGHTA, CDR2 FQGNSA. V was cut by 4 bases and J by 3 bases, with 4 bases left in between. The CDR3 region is CASSSYYEQYF. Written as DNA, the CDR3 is TGTGCCAGCAGCTCTTACTACGAGCAGTACTTC.

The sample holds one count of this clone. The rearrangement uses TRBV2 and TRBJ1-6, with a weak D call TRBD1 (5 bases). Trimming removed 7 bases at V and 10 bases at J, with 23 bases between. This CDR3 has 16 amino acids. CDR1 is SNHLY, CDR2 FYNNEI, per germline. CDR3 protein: CASTVEGRGGSSPLHF. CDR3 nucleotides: TGTGCCAGCACCGTAGAGGGGCGCGGGGGGTCCTCACCCCTCCACTTT.

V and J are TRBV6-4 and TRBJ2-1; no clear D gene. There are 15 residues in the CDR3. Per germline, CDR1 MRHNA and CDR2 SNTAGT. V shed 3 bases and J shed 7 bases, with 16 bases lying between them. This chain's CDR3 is CASSEWFTNGNEQFF. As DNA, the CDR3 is TGTGCCAGCAGTGAATGGTTCACTAACGGAAATGAGCAGTTCTTC.

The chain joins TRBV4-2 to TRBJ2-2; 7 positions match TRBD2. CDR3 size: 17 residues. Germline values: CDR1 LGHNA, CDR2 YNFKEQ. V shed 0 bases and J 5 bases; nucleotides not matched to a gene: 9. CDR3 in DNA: TGTGCCAGCAGCCAAGATCGGCGGGGGACCGGGACCGGGGAGCTGTTTTTT. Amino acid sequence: CASSQDRRGTGTGELFF.